The 26 T cell receptor beta chains below all came from one sample that was sequenced in a study of blood T cell repertoires in COVID-19. TCRdb's table, derived via immunoSEQ multiplex PCR, lists solely in-frame clones and lacks some. The sample lists 90,000 to 120,000 clones, about 80% occurring once. The material sequenced was peripheral blood. These receptors were obtained from a woman at least 80 years old with active or convalescent COVID-19.

Only one count was recorded for this clone. The CDR3 region is CASSMRQTASYNEQFF. CDR3 nucleotide sequence: TGCGCCAGCAGCATGAGACAGACCGCCTCTTACAATGAGCAGTTCTTC. The chain uses TRBV5-1 and TRBJ2-1; perhaps TRBD1 as D (5 bases). The CDR3 consists of 16 residues. With 4 bases removed from V and 4 bases from J, the gap between germline ends came to 18 bases. From germline, CDR1 is SGHRS and CDR2 YFSETQ.

The gene calls are TRBV7-9 and TRBJ1-3; the D gene is possibly TRBD1 (5 bases). The CDR3 runs to 19 residues. The germline V gene encodes CDR1 SEHNR and CDR2 FQNEAQ (reference sequence). V lost 1 base, J lost 0 bases, and 19 bases lay in between. CDR3 coding DNA: TGTGCCAGCAGCTTAGGGGTACTGGGGCCTCGGAGCTCTGGAAACACCATATATTTT. Translation: CASSLGVLGPRSSGNTIYF. Supplemented by reference TRBV7-9 and TRBJ1-3, the full variable domain reads DTGVSQNPRHKITKRGQNVTFRCDPISEHNRLYWYRQTLGQGPEFLTYFQNEAQLEKSRLLSDRFSAERPKGSFSTLEIQRTEQGDSAMYLCASSLGVLGPRSSGNTIYFGEGSWLTVV.

The V call is TRBV19, the J call TRBJ1-6, with D perhaps TRBD1 (6 bases). V was trimmed by 3 bases and J by 6 bases, leaving 9 bases between them. The CDR3 contains 14 residues. Germline assignment: CDR1 LNHDA and CDR2 SQIVND (reference sequence). The CDR3 DNA reads TGTGCCAGTAGTATCGGACAGCTTAATTCACCCCTCCACTTT. Its translation: CASSIGQLNSPLHF.

The chain has TRBV28 and TRBJ1-1, with 7 nucleotides matching TRBD1. CDR1 is MDHEN and CDR2 is SYDVKM in the germline V gene. After removal of 4 bases from V and 0 bases from J, the junction contained 5 bases not matched to a gene. This CDR3 has 15 amino acids. This chain's CDR3 is CASSSWTGMNTEAFF. For the CDR3, the DNA is TGTGCCAGCAGTTCTTGGACAGGTATGAACACTGAAGCTTTCTTT.

The V and J genes are TRBV19 and TRBJ1-2; perhaps TRBD1 as D (5 bases). Germline V gives CDR1 LNHDA, CDR2 SQIVND (reference sequence). The CDR3 sequence is 13 residues long. Trimming removed 7 bases at V and 1 base at J, with 10 bases between. For the CDR3, the DNA is TGTGCCAGTAACCCGGGACTTAACTATGGCTACACCTTC. Translation gives CASNPGLNYGYTF.

The chain is built from TRBV29-1 and TRBJ2-3; 12 bases fit TRBD2. V was clipped by 4 bases and J by 5 bases; unmatched bases: 7. The CDR3 length is 15 residues. Germline CDR1 reads SQVTM; CDR2 reads ANQGSEA. The CDR3 protein is CSVGPSGGAGDTQYF. In DNA, the CDR3 is TGCAGCGTTGGGCCTAGCGGGGGGGCCGGAGATACGCAGTATTTT.

The chain is built from TRBV7-9 and TRBJ1-1; 7 bases agree with TRBD1. The CDR3 covers 12 residues. Germline lookup yields CDR1 SEHNR and CDR2 FQNEAQ (reference sequence). J lost 6 bases, V lost 6 bases, and 4 bases had no gene match. The CDR3 loop is CASRQTGSEAFF. The CDR3, as DNA: TGTGCCAGCAGACAGACAGGGTCTGAAGCTTTCTTT.

The chain couples TRBV9 to TRBJ1-2; D is perhaps TRBD1 (5 bases). V lost 0 bases and J 3 bases, leaving 12 bases between the germline ends. The germline V gene has CDR1 SGDLS and CDR2 YYNGEE. This CDR3 comprises 15 residues. The CDR3 sequence is CASSVVSTVDYGYTF. The CDR3 nucleotides are TGTGCCAGCAGCGTAGTGTCGACAGTCGACTATGGCTACACCTTC.

To note about this clone: Other DNA sequences from this sample encode an identical CDR3 as well. V and J are TRBV28 and TRBJ1-2, with D tentatively TRBD1 (5 bases). The germline V gene has CDR1 MDHEN and CDR2 SYDVKM. The ends were cut back, 5 bases at V and 8 bases at J, with 15 bases in the middle. The CDR3 has 13 amino acids. CDR3 sequence reads: CASSLTREYGYTF. CDR3 bases: TGTGCCAGCAGTCTTACCAGGGAATACGGCTACACCTTC.

This chain uses TRBV18 with TRBJ2-2, with 8 positions matching TRBD1. Germline CDR1 and CDR2: KGHSH and LQKENI. The V gene end was trimmed by 8 bases and the J gene end by 2 bases; junction bases not matched to a gene: 4. This CDR3 contains 14 residues. CDR3 DNA sequence: TGTGCCAGCGCCGGACAGGGTAACACCGGGGAGCTGTTTTTT. This codes for CASAGQGNTGELFF.

This chain links TRBV28 with TRBJ1-1, with TRBD1 matching 8 bases. The V gene end was trimmed by 7 bases and the J gene end by 1 base; junction bases not matched to a gene: 5. Germline CDR1 MDHEN, CDR2 SYDVKM. The CDR3 contains 14 residues. The CDR3: CASILTGGNTEAFF. CDR3 sequence (DNA): TGTGCCAGCATCCTAACAGGGGGGAACACTGAAGCTTTCTTT. The whole variable domain, filled in from reference TRBV28 and TRBJ1-1, reads DVKVTQSSRYLVKRTGEKVFLECVQDMDHENMFWYRQDPGLGLRLIYFSYDVKMKEKGDIPEGYSVSREKKERFSLILESASTNQTSMYLCASILTGGNTEAFFGQGTRLTVV.

The chain has TRBV24-1 and TRBJ2-5, with 9 bases aligning to TRBD1. Losses at the gene ends were 3 bases for V and 7 bases for J; bases not matched to a gene: 8. Germline assignment: CDR1 KGHDR and CDR2 SFDVKD. There are 15 residues in the CDR3. The CDR3 here is CATSDRQGGVGTQYF. The CDR3 coding sequence is TGTGCCACCAGTGATCGACAGGGGGGAGTGGGGACCCAGTACTTC.

This chain links TRBV30 with TRBJ1-3; TRBD1 agrees at 8 bases. Trimming removed 0 bases from V and 5 bases from J; junction bases left unmatched: 9. CDR1 and CDR2 (germline): GTSNPN, SVGIG (reference sequence). The CDR3 runs 16 residues. CDR3 in amino acids: CAWSVPGTGIRNTIYF. CDR3 DNA sequence: TGTGCCTGGAGTGTTCCCGGGACAGGTATTCGAAACACCATATATTTT.

V usage is TRBV20-1 and J usage is TRBJ2-1; 10 bases are a match to TRBD2. Germline assignment: CDR1 DFQATT and CDR2 SNEGSKA (reference sequence). The CDR3 extends over 15 amino acids. J lost 9 bases, V lost 3 bases, and 11 bases had no gene match. In DNA, the CDR3 is TGCAGTGCTAGTGGACTAGCGGACCCTCGGGGTGAGCAGTTCTTC. This sequence encodes CSASGLADPRGEQFF.

The chain is built from TRBV2 and TRBJ1-5; 7 nucleotides match TRBD1. The junction had 5 bases not matched to a gene; V was cut back by 5 bases and J by 4 bases. Germline CDR1 and CDR2: SNHLY and FYNNEI. CDR3 length equals 14 residues. The CDR3 DNA sequence: TGTGCCAGCAGTACTGACAGGGCTAATCAGCCCCAGCATTTT. Protein product: CASSTDRANQPQHF.

The chain couples TRBV5-5 to TRBJ2-1; the match to TRBD2 covers 14 bases. Trimming at V came to 4 bases and at J to 4 bases, leaving 4 bases not matched to a gene. Germline CDR1 reads SGHKS; CDR2 reads YYEKEE (reference sequence). The CDR3 contains 16 residues. CDR3 sequence (DNA): TGTGCCAGCAGCCGGGGACTAGCGGGGGAGTACAATGAGCAGTTCTTC. The encoded protein is CASSRGLAGEYNEQFF. Variable domain in full (rest from reference TRBV5-5 and TRBJ2-1): DAGVTQSPTHLIKTRGQQVTLRCSPISGHKSVSWYQQVLGQGPQFIFQYYEKEERGRGNFPDRFSARQFPNYSSELNVNALLLGDSALYLCASSRGLAGEYNEQFFGPGTRLTVL.

The table lists this clone with a few counts. This same CDR3 is encoded by further DNA sequences in the sample. This chain uses TRBV18 with TRBJ2-5; D is perhaps TRBD1 (5 bases). This CDR3 has 13 amino acids. Looked up from germline, CDR1 is KGHSH and CDR2 is LQKENI. V was cut by 5 bases and J by 2 bases, with 9 bases left in between. CDR3 region: CASSSRQQETQYF. DNA for the CDR3: TGTGCCAGCTCATCTCGACAGCAAGAGACCCAGTACTTC.

The chain joins TRBV28 to TRBJ1-6; no reliable D call. The ends were cut back, 5 bases at V and 0 bases at J, with 5 bases in the middle. The CDR3 covers 14 residues. Germline CDR1 MDHEN, CDR2 SYDVKM. This chain's CDR3 is CASSGSSYNSPLHF. In DNA form, the CDR3 reads TGTGCCAGCAGTGGGAGCTCCTATAATTCACCCCTCCACTTT.

In nucleotides, the CDR3 is TGTGCCAGCAGCGTACATGCGACAGACGGAGCCGGGGAGCTGTTTTTT. Encoded protein: CASSVHATDGAGELFF. The chain carries TRBV9 and TRBJ2-2; a weak D match, TRBD1 (5 bases). The CDR3 runs to 16 residues. V gave up 1 base and J gave up 6 bases, with 16 bases separating them. The germline V gene encodes CDR1 SGDLS and CDR2 YYNGEE.

The V and J genes are TRBV5-1 and TRBJ1-1; 7 bases line up with TRBD1. CDR1 and CDR2 (germline): SGHRS, YFSETQ. The V segment lost 4 bases and the J segment 4 bases; nucleotides outside the gene matches: 16. The CDR3 is made up of 17 amino acids. The CDR3 DNA sequence: TGCGCCAGCAGCCATAGGACAGGCTATTATCGGGTCACTGAAGCTTTCTTT. Its protein product is CASSHRTGYYRVTEAFF.

The sample holds a few counts of this clone. The chain employs TRBV9 and TRBJ2-1, with a tentative D call TRBD2 (6 bases). The V gene's germline CDR1 is SGDLS and CDR2 YYNGEE. V was shortened by 7 bases and J by 15 bases, with 23 bases between the two germline ends. The CDR3 is made up of 13 amino acids. This CDR3 is CASSGLVGGVLFF. In DNA form, the CDR3 reads TGTGCCAGCTCTGGCCTCGTGGGGGGTGTCCTGTTCTTC.

A word on this clone: Germline and junction disagree at one end, which may indicate a read error. The gene calls are TRBV6-5 and TRBJ1-1; TRBD1 matches at 8 bases. Germline loops: CDR1 MNHEY, CDR2 SVGAGI. The CDR3 sequence is 13 residues long. CDR3 bases: TGTGCCGGCAGTCGACAGGGGACCACTGAAGCTTTCTTT. Translating it yields CAGSRQGTTEAFF.

There are a few counts of this clone. V and J are TRBV18 and TRBJ1-5; TRBD1 aligns across 9 bases. CDR1 and CDR2 from the germline V gene are KGHSH and LQKENI. J was trimmed by 4 bases and V by 6 bases; bases with no gene match: 7. The CDR3 consists of 15 residues. Here the CDR3 reads CASSQGQGTNQPQHF. The CDR3 bases are TGTGCCAGCTCTCAAGGACAGGGGACTAATCAGCCCCAGCATTTT.

The V and J genes are TRBV13 and TRBJ2-2; maybe TRBD1 (6 bases). The CDR3 runs 16 residues. The germline V gene encodes CDR1 PRHDT and CDR2 FYEKMQ (reference sequence). Trimming pared 5 bases from V and 5 bases from J, leaving 18 bases between. The CDR3 region is CASSTQQGFRTGELFF. DNA of the CDR3: TGTGCCAGCAGCACACAGCAGGGGTTTCGGACCGGGGAGCTGTTTTTT.

This clone was found a few times. The rearrangement uses TRBV9 and TRBJ2-2; no clear D. Deletions cut 2 bases from V and 4 bases from J, with 9 bases between. The CDR3 extends over 14 amino acids. Germline assignment: CDR1 SGDLS and CDR2 YYNGEE. In nucleotides, the CDR3 is TGTGCCAGCAGCGTTCGAGACATCACCGGGGAGCTGTTTTTT. Its translation: CASSVRDITGELFF. Full variable domain (remainder filled in from reference TRBV9 and TRBJ2-2): DSGVTQTPKHLITATGQRVTLRCSPRSGDLSVYWYQQSLDQGLQFLIQYYNGEERAKGNILERFSAQQFPDLHSELNLSSLELGDSALYFCASSVRDITGELFFGEGSRLTVL.

A few counts support this clone. This chain joins TRBV6-5 and TRBJ2-4, with D unclear. The germline V and J ends were trimmed by 5 bases and 1 base, with 9 bases remaining between them. CDR3 length: 14 amino acids. Germline V gene lookup returns CDR1 MNHEY and CDR2 SVGAGI. The CDR3 is CASSPSRAKNIQYF. The CDR3 DNA sequence: TGTGCCAGCAGTCCTAGTAGGGCCAAAAACATTCAGTACTTC.